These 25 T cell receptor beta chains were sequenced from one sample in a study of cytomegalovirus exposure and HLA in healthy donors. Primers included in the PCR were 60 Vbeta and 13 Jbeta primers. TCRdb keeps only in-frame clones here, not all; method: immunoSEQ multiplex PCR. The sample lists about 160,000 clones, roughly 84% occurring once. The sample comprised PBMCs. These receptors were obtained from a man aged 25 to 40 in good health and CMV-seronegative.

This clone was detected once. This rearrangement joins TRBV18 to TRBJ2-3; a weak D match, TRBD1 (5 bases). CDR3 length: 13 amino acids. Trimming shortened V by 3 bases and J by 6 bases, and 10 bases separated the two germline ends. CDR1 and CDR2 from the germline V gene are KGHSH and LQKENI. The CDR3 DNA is TGTGCCAGCTCACCGCAGGGAAGGGATACGCAGTATTTT. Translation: CASSPQGRDTQYF.

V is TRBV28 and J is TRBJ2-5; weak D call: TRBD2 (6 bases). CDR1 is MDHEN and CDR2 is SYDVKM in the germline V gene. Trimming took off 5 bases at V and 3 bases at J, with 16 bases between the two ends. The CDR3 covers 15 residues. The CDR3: CASSLTGGAEETQYF. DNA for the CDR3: TGTGCCAGCAGTCTCACCGGCGGGGCCGAAGAGACCCAGTACTTC.

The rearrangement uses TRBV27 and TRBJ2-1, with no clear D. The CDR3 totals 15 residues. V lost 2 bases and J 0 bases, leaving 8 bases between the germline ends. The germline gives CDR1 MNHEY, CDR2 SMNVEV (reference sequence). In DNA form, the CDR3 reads TGTGCCAGCAGTTTAGCCCCGAGCTCCTACAATGAGCAGTTCTTC. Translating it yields CASSLAPSSYNEQFF.

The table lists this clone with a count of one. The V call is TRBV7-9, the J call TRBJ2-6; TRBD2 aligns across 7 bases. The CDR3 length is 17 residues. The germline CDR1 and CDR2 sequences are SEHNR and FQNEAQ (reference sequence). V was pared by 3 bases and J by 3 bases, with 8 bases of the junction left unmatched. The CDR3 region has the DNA TGTGCCAGCAGCTTTATGGGCGGGAGAGGTGGGGCCAACGTCCTGACTTTC. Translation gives CASSFMGGRGGANVLTF.

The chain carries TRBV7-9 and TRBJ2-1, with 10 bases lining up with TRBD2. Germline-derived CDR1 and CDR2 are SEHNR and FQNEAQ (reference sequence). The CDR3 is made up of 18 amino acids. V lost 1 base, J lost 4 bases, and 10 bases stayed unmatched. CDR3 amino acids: CASSLVSGGLATYNEQFF. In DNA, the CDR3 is TGTGCCAGCAGCTTAGTATCGGGGGGACTAGCGACGTACAATGAGCAGTTCTTC.

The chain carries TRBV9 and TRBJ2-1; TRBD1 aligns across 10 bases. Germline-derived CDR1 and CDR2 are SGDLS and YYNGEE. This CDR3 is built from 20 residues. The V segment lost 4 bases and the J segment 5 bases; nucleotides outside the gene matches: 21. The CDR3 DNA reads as TGTGCCAGCAGCCCAAACCCTTGGACAGGGGGGAAACTTATGGACAATGAGCAGTTCTTC. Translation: CASSPNPWTGGKLMDNEQFF. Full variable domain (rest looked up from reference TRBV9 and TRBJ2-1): DSGVTQTPKHLITATGQRVTLRCSPRSGDLSVYWYQQSLDQGLQFLIQYYNGEERAKGNILERFSAQQFPDLHSELNLSSLELGDSALYFCASSPNPWTGGKLMDNEQFFGPGTRLTVL.

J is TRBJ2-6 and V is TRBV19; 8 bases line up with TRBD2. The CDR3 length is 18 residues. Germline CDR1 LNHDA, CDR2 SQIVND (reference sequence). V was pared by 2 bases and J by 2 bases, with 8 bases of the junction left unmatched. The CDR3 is CASSIKSGRGPGANVLTF. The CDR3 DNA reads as TGTGCCAGTAGTATAAAGAGCGGGAGAGGTCCTGGGGCCAACGTCCTGACTTTC.

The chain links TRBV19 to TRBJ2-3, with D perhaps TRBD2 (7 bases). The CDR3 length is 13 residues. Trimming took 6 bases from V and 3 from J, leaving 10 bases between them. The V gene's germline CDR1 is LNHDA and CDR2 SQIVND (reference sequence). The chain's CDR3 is CASRRGGTDTQYF. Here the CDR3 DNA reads TGTGCCAGTAGGAGGGGGGGGACAGATACGCAGTATTTT.

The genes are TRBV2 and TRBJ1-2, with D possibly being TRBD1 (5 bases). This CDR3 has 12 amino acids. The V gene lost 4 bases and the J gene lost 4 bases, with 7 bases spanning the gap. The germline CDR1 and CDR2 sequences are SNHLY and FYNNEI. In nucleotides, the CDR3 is TGTGCCAGCAGTGTAACAGGCTATGGCTACACCTTC. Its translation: CASSVTGYGYTF.

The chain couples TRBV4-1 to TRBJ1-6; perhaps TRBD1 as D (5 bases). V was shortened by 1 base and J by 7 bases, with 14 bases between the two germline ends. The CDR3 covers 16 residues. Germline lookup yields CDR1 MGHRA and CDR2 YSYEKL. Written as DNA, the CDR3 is TGCGCCAGCAGCCAAGTAATCGCCAGGGTCAATTCACCCCTCCACTTT. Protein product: CASSQVIARVNSPLHF.

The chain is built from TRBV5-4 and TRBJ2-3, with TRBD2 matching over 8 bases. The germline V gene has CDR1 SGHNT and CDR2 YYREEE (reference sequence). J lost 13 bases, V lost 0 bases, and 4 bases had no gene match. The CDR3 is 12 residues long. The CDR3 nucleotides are TGTGCCAGCAGCTTGGCACCAGCGGGAGAGTATTTT. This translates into CASSLAPAGEYF. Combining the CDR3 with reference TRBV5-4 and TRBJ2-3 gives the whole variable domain ETGVTQSPTHLIKTRGQQVTLRCSSQSGHNTVSWYQQALGQGPQFIFQYYREEENGRGNFPPRFSGLQFPNYSSELNVNALELDDSALYLCASSLAPAGEYFGPGTRLTVL.

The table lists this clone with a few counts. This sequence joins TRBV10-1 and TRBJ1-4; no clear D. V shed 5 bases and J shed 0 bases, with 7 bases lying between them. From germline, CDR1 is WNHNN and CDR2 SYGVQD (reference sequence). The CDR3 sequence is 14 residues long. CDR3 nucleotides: TGCGCCAGCAGTTTAGATGCAACTAATGAAAAACTGTTTTTT. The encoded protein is CASSLDATNEKLFF.

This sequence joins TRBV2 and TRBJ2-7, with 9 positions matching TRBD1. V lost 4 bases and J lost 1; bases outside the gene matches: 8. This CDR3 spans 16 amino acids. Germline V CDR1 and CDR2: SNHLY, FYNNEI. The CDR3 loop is CASSVGPGQGSYEQYF. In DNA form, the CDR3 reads TGTGCCAGCAGTGTAGGTCCGGGACAGGGATCCTACGAGCAGTACTTC.

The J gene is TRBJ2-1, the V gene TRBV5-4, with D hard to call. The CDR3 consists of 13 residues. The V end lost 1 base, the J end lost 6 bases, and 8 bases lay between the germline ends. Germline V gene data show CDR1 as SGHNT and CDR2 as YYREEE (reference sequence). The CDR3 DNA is TGTGCCAGCAGCTTGTTCCTTTCCAATGAGCAGTTCTTC. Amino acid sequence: CASSLFLSNEQFF.

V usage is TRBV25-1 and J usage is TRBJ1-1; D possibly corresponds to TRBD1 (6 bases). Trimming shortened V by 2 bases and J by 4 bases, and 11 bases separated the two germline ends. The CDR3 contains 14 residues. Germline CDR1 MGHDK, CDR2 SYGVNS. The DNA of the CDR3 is TGTGCCAGCAGTGAACCCGGGGGGCCCACTGAAGCTTTCTTT. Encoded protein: CASSEPGGPTEAFF.

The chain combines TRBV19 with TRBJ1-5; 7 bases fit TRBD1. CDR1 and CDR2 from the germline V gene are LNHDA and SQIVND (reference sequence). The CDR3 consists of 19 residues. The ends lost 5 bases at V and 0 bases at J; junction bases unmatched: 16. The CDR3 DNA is TGTGCCAGTAGTGGTGGACAGGCCCGCAATTATAATAGCAATCAGCCCCAGCATTTT. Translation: CASSGGQARNYNSNQPQHF.

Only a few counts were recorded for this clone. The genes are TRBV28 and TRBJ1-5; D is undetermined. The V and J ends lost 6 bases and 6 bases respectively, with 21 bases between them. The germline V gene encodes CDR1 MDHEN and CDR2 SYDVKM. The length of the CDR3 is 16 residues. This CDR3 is CASSSLPHLRSQPQHF. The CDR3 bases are TGTGCCAGCAGCTCCTTGCCGCACCTGAGGAGTCAGCCCCAGCATTTT.

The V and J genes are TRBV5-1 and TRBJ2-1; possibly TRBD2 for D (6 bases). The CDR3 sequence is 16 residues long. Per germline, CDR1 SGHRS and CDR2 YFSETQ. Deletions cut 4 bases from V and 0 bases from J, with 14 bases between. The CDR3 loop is CASSPLGGVSYNEQFF. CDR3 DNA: TGCGCCAGCAGCCCCCTCGGAGGGGTCTCCTACAATGAGCAGTTCTTC.

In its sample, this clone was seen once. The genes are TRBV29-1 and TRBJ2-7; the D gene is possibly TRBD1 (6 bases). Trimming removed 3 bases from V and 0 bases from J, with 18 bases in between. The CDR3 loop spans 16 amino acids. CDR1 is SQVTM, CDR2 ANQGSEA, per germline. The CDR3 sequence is CSVDGGARGSSYEQYF. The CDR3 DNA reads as TGCAGCGTTGACGGAGGTGCCAGGGGCAGCTCCTACGAGCAGTACTTC.

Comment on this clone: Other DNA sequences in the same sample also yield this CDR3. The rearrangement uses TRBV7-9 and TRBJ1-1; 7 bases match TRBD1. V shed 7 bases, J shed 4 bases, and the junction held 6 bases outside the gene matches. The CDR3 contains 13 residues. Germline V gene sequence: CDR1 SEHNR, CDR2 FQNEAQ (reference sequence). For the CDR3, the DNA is TGTGCCAGCACCCAGGGACAGTTCACTGAAGCTTTCTTT. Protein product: CASTQGQFTEAFF.

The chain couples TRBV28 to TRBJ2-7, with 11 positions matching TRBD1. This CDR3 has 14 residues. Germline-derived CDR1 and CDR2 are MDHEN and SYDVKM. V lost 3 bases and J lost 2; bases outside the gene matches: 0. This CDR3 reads CASSLGQGAYEQYF. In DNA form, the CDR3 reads TGTGCCAGCAGTTTGGGACAGGGGGCCTACGAGCAGTACTTC.

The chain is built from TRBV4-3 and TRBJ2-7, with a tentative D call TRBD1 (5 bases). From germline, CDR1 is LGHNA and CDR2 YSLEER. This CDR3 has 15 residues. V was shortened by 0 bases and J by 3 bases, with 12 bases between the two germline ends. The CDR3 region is CASSQDFQGLYEQYF. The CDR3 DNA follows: TGCGCCAGCAGCCAAGATTTTCAGGGCCTCTACGAGCAGTACTTC.

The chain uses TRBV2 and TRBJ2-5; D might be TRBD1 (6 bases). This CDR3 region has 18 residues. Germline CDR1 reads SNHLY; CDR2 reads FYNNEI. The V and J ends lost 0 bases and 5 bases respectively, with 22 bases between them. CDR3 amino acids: CASSEARFSKGVGETQYF. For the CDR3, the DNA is TGTGCCAGCAGTGAAGCGCGGTTCAGCAAGGGGGTGGGGGAGACCCAGTACTTC.

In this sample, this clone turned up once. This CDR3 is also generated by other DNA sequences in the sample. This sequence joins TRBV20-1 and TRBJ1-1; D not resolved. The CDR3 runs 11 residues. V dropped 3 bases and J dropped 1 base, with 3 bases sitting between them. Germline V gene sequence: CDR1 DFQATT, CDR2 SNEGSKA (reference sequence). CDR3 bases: TGCAGTGCTAGCGGGAACACTGAAGCTTTCTTT. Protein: CSASGNTEAFF.

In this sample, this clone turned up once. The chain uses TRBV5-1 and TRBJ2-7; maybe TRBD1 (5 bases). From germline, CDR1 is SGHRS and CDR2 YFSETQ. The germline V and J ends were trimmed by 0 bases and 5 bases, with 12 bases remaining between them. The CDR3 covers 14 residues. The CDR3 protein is CASSLEFSRDEQYF. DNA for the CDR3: TGCGCCAGCAGCTTGGAGTTCTCCAGGGACGAGCAGTACTTC. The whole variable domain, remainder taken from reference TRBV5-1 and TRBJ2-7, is KAGVTQTPRYLIKTRGQQVTLSCSPISGHRSVSWYQQTPGQGLQFLFEYFSETQRNKGNFPGRFSGRQFSNSRSEMNVSTLELGDSALYLCASSLEFSRDEQYFGPGTRLTVT.